The T cell receptor beta chain under discussion was sequenced for a study of CD8 T cells in ankylosing spondylitis. This clonotype was observed a handful of times. TCRdb re-analysed the 5' RACE reads in MiXCR, keeping a single row per CDR3 protein. The sample lists 200,000 to 250,000 distinct CDR3 sequences; 8% to 11% were seen once. The sample comprised blood, either unsorted or a sorted T cell fraction (not recorded which). The sequence was collected from a male donor with ankylosing spondylitis or in good health (not recorded which).

CDR3 nucleotide sequence: TGTGCCAGCAGCTTTTGGGATCAGCCCCAGCATTTT. Translated: CASSFWDQPQHF. The chain is built from TRBV7-8 and TRBJ1-5; no clear D. CDR1 is SGHVS and CDR2 is FQNEAQ in the germline V gene. Trimming pared 3 bases from V and 5 bases from J, leaving 5 bases between. The CDR3 has 12 residues.